A selection of T cell receptor beta chains follows, all from one sample in a study of blood T cell repertoires in COVID-19. Some clones are missing from TCRdb's copy, which holds only in-frame ones; the method was immunoSEQ multiplex PCR. The profile covers about 250,000 clones, with roughly 86% appearing a single time and approximately 5.5% taken by the ten largest. Material: peripheral blood. The source is a woman older than 75 with COVID-19, enrolled during active disease. CDR3s include the opening cysteine and the closing phenylalanine or tryptophan. A D gene is named only where the DNA matches it firmly. Size is omitted from some rows. Given values are once, few, many or a class for expanded clones.

D	V	J	size	DNA	CDR3
TRBD2	TRBV5-4	TRBJ2-5	few	TGTGCCAGCAGCTTGCCTAGCGGGGGGGCAGAGACCCAGTACTTC	CASSLPSGGAETQYF
TRBD1	TRBV5-1	TRBJ1-3	once	TGCGCCAGCAGCTTGGGGGGGACAGGATCCGGAAACACCATATATTTT	CASSLGGTGSGNTIYF
TRBD1	TRBV6-5	TRBJ1-2	.	TGTGCCAGCAGGGCCGGGACAGTTTATGGCTACACCTTC	CASRAGTVYGYTF
.	TRBV5-1	TRBJ2-2	.	TGCGCCAGCAGCGGCGGGGACAACACCGGGGAGCTGTTTTTT	CASSGGDNTGELFF
.	TRBV2	TRBJ2-5	.	TGTGCCAGCAGTTTAGTTCAAGAGACCCAGTACTTC	CASSLVQETQYF
TRBD1	TRBV6-1	TRBJ1-3	.	TGTGCCAGCAGTGAGGACAGGGGGCCGACTGGAAACACCATATATTTT	CASSEDRGPTGNTIYF
TRBD2	TRBV24-1	TRBJ2-1	.	TGTGCCACCAGTACATCAGCGGGGGGCCATACTCAGTTCTTC	CATSTSAGGHTQFF
.	TRBV14	TRBJ1-1	.	TGTGCCAGCAGCCCCAGGAACAGGGCCCAATCTCTGAACACTGAAGCTTTCTTT	CASSPRNRAQSLNTEAFF
.	TRBV7-9	TRBJ1-1	.	TGTGCCAGCAGCTCACAGGGATTCGAAGCTTTCTTT	CASSSQGFEAFF
TRBD2	TRBV5-1	TRBJ2-1	.	TGCGCCAGCAGCTTGGGACCCGGACTAGCGGGGGTCAATGAGCAGTTCTTC	CASSLGPGLAGVNEQFF
TRBD1	TRBV19	TRBJ2-2	.	TGTGCCAGTCATTATGGACAGGGGAGGACCGGGGAGCTGTTTTTT	CASHYGQGRTGELFF
.	TRBV28	TRBJ1-2	few	TGTGCCAGCAGTTTTCGGGACATACCCTATGGCTACACCTTC	CASSFRDIPYGYTF
.	TRBV5-1	TRBJ1-6	.	TGCGCCAGCAGCTTGGGTCAGGGCCGCGATAATTCACCCCTCCACTTT	CASSLGQGRDNSPLHF
.	TRBV2	TRBJ2-6	.	TGTGCCAGCACATCCAGACTGCAAACCTCTGGGGCCAACGTCCTGACTTTC	CASTSRLQTSGANVLTF
TRBD1	TRBV11-2	TRBJ1-4	.	TGTGCCAGCAGCTGGGGACAGGGCCTTGAAAAACTGTTTTTT	CASSWGQGLEKLFF
.	TRBV7-9	TRBJ1-1	.	TGTGCCAGCAGCTTAACGGACAGCAACACTGAAGCTTTCTTT	CASSLTDSNTEAFF
TRBD1	TRBV28	TRBJ2-1	.	TGTGCCTTCGGGACAGGGCTCAATGAGCAGTTCTTC	CAFGTGLNEQFF
.	TRBV11-2	TRBJ1-6	.	TGTGCCAGCAGCTGGGGAACAGGGAACAATTCACCCCTCCACTTT	CASSWGTGNNSPLHF
.	TRBV4-3	TRBJ1-4	.	TGCGCCAGCAGCCAAGAACCCGGTGTTAATGAAAAACTGTTTTTT	CASSQEPGVNEKLFF
TRBD1	TRBV2	TRBJ1-5	.	TGTGCCAGCAGAAAGACAGGGGGCAATAGCAATCAGCCCCAGCATTTT	CASRKTGGNSNQPQHF
.	TRBV5-1	TRBJ1-1	.	TGCGCCAGCAGCTTGAGGGGAACGAACACTGAAGCTTTCTTT	CASSLRGTNTEAFF
.	TRBV28	TRBJ1-2	.	TGTGCCAGCAGGCCCGACAGGACCGGCTACACCTTC	CASRPDRTGYTF
TRBD1	TRBV5-5	TRBJ2-5	.	TGTGCCAGCAGCCCCCCGGGGACAGGGGCGAAAGAGACCCAGTACTTC	CASSPPGTGAKETQYF
.	TRBV2	TRBJ1-6	.	TGTGCCAGCGGAGCCACAGGTTATAATTCACCCCTCCACTTT	CASGATGYNSPLHF
.	TRBV10-3	TRBJ1-5	few	TGTGCCATCAGCCAGGGCCGTGATCAGCCCCAGCATTTT	CAISQGRDQPQHF
.	TRBV5-6	TRBJ1-1	.	TGTGCCAGCAGCTTGGTTGGCGGGGCGAACACTGAAGCTTTCTTT	CASSLVGGANTEAFF
.	TRBV4-3	TRBJ1-2	.	TGCGCCAGCAGCCAAGCAGGGGCCTCTGGCTACACCTTC	CASSQAGASGYTF
TRBD1	TRBV7-3	TRBJ1-1	.	TGTGCCAGCAGGATGGGACAGACGAACACTGAAGCTTTCTTT	CASRMGQTNTEAFF
TRBD2	TRBV5-4	TRBJ2-2	few	TGTGCCAGCAGCTCTCGACTAGCGACTCCCGGGGAGCTGTTTTTT	CASSSRLATPGELFF
.	TRBV7-2	TRBJ1-2	once	TGTGCCAGCAGCTCACAGGCTTTAGCTAACTATGGCTACACCTTC	CASSSQALANYGYTF
.	TRBV4-1	TRBJ1-5	.	TGCGCCAGCAGCCAACTTAGGGGGAATCAGCCCCAGCATTTT	CASSQLRGNQPQHF
.	TRBV3-1/TRBV3-2	TRBJ1-1	.	TGTGCCAGCAGCCAAGAGGGAGAGGGTAAAGCTTTCTTT	CASSQEGEGKAFF
.	TRBV5-1	TRBJ1-4	once	TGCGCCAGCAGCTTGGCCACGGGGGGATACGAAAAACTGTTTTTT	CASSLATGGYEKLFF
.	TRBV6-4	TRBJ1-2	.	TGTGCCAGCAGTGCTGGGCCCCGGGGCTATGGCTACACCTTC	CASSAGPRGYGYTF
TRBD1	TRBV6-5	TRBJ2-5	.	TGTGCCAGCTTCGGGACAGGGGGCCAAGAGACCCAGTACTTC	CASFGTGGQETQYF
TRBD2	TRBV5-6	TRBJ2-5	.	TGTGCCAGCAGGAGGACTAGCGGGGGGGCCCGGGAAAAAGAGACCCAGTACTTC	CASRRTSGGAREKETQYF
TRBD1	TRBV9	TRBJ1-6	once	TGTGCCAGCAGCGCACGGACAGGGGATAATTCACCCCTCCACTTT	CASSARTGDNSPLHF
.	TRBV9	TRBJ1-6	.	TGTGCCAGCAGCGTACATTACATTAATTCACCCCTCCACTTT	CASSVHYINSPLHF
.	TRBV7-2	TRBJ2-7	.	TGTGCCAGCAGCTTAGGGACAGAAGCCTACGAGCAGTACTTC	CASSLGTEAYEQYF
.	TRBV9	TRBJ2-3	.	TGTGCCAGCAGCGTAGGAACGAGCGCTAGCACAGATACGCAGTATTTT	CASSVGTSASTDTQYF
.	TRBV6-5	TRBJ1-3	.	TGTGCCAGCAGGACTTCCAAGAGAAACACCATATATTTT	CASRTSKRNTIYF
TRBD2	TRBV10-3	TRBJ2-1	.	TGTGCCATCAGTGAGTCGACTAGCGGGGGGGACAATGAGCAGTTCTTC	CAISESTSGGDNEQFF
.	TRBV19	TRBJ1-5	.	TGTGCCAGTAGTATAGGAGGGCTTAGCAATCAGCCCCAGCATTTT	CASSIGGLSNQPQHF
.	TRBV24-1	TRBJ2-5	.	TGTGCCACCAGTGATACAGCCGGGAGACAAGAGACCCAGTACTTC	CATSDTAGRQETQYF
TRBD2	TRBV9	TRBJ2-1	once	TGTGCCAGCAGCGATAGTCAACTAGCGGGGGTTTTTCCTTCCTACAATGAGCAGTTCTTC	CASSDSQLAGVFPSYNEQFF